Here is one TCR beta chain with its context. Beta-chain TCR cDNA was generated via 5'RACE template switching with UMIs. TCRdb reprocessed the 5' RACE reads, keeping one entry per CDR3 protein, no DNA. Recorded for this sample: some 120,000 distinct CDR3 sequences. CDR1 and CDR2 (germline): MNHEY, SVGEGT. The CDR3 loop spans 15 amino acids. The data are from a study of T cells expressing NK-cell markers. Across the whole study: CD3+CD56+NKG2C+, CD3+CD56+NKG2C- and CD3+CD56-NKG2C+ T cells, once sorted, supplied the TCR beta repertoires. Sequencing covered eight donors, seven HCMV-seropositive and one seronegative.

The sequenced sample consisted of blood T cells: a sorted CD56 or NKG2C T cell subset, CD4+ or CD8+ T cells, or bulk PBMC T cells (not recorded which). The TCR comes from a woman aged 18 to 75 in good health. The rearrangement links TRBV6-2 or TRBV6-3 to TRBJ2-5; as DNA is missing, the TRBD1 call by TCRdb cannot be tested. This chain's CDR3 is CASSPFVAYQETQYF.